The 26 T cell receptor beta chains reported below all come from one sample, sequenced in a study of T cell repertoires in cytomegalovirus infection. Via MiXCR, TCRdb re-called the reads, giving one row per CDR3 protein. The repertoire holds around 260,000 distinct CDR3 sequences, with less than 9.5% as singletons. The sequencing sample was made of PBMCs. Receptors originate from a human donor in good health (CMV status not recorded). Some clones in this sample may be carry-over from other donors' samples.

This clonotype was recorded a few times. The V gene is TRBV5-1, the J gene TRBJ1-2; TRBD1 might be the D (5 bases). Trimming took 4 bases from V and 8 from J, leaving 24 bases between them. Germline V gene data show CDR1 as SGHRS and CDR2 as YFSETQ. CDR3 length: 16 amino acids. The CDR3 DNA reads TGCGCCAGCAGCCCCCTCCCCGGGACCGACAGCGGGGGCTACACCTTC. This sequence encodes CASSPLPGTDSGGYTF.

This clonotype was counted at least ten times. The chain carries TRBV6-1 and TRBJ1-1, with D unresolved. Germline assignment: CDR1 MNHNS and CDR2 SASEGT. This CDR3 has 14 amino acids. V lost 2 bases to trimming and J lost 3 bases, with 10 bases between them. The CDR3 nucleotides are TGTGCCAGCAGTGAAATTTTAAGGGACACTGAAGCTTTCTTT. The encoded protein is CASSEILRDTEAFF.

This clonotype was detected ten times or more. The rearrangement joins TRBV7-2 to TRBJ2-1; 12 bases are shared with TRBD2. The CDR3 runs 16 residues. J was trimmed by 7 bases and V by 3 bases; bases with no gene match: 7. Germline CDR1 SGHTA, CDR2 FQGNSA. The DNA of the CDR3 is TGTGCCAGCAGCTTGTCTAGCGGGGGGGCCGGGAATGAGCAGTTCTTC. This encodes CASSLSSGGAGNEQFF.

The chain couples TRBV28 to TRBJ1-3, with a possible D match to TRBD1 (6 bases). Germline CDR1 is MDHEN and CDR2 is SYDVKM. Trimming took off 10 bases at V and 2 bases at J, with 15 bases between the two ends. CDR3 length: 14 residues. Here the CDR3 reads CATDEGGTGNTIYF. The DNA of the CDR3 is TGTGCCACGGACGAAGGGGGGACTGGAAACACCATATATTTT.

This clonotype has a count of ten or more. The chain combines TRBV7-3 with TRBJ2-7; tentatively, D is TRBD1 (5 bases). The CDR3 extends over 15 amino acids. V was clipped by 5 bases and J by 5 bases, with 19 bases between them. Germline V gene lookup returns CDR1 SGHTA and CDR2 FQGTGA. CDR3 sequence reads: CASSGQTGFGNEQYF. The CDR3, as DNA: TGTGCCAGCAGCGGACAAACCGGGTTTGGTAACGAGCAGTACTTC.

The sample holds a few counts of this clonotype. CDR3 region: CASSLGPNSPLHF. The CDR3 DNA reads as TGTGCCAGTAGTCTAGGACCAAATTCACCCCTCCACTTT. The rearrangement uses TRBV19 and TRBJ1-6; no reliable D call. Germline CDR1 reads LNHDA; CDR2 reads SQIVND (reference sequence). The CDR3 contains 13 residues. Between the trimmed V and J ends, which lost 5 bases and 7 bases, there was a span of 9 bases.

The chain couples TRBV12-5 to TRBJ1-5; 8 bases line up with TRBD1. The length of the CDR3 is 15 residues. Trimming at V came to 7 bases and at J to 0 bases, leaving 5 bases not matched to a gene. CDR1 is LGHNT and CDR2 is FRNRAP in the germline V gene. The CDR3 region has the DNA TGTGCTAGTGTCGAGGACAGGGATAGCAATCAGCCCCAGCATTTT. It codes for CASVEDRDSNQPQHF.

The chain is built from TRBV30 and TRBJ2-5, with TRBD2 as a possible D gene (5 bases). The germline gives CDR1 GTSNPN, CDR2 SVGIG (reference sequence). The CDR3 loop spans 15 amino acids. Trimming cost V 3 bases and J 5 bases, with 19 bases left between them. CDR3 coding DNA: TGTGCCTGGAGCCCCTCAACTAGACGCTTGGAGACCCAGTACTTC. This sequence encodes CAWSPSTRRLETQYF.

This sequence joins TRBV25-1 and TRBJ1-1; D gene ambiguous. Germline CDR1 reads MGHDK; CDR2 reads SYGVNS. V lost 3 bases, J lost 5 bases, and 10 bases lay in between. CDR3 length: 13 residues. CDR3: CASSDLPGTEAFF. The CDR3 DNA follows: TGTGCCAGCAGTGATCTACCGGGGACTGAAGCTTTCTTT.

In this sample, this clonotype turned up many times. CDR3 bases: TGTGCCAGCAGCTTCAAGGGGGACTCTAGTTTTAGCAATCAGCCCCAGCATTTT. Its protein is CASSFKGDSSFSNQPQHF. The chain uses TRBV7-2 and TRBJ1-5; D is possibly TRBD1 (6 bases). V lost 3 bases to trimming and J lost 0 bases, with 18 bases between them. Germline loops: CDR1 SGHTA, CDR2 FQGNSA. This CDR3 contains 18 residues.

CDR3 loop: CSVERGDGYTF. The CDR3 DNA reads TGCAGCGTTGAACGCGGGGATGGCTACACCTTC. The chain couples TRBV29-1 to TRBJ1-2; D is unresolved. The CDR3 is made up of 11 amino acids. V lost 2 bases and J 6 bases, leaving 7 bases between the germline ends. Germline CDR1 SQVTM, CDR2 ANQGSEA.

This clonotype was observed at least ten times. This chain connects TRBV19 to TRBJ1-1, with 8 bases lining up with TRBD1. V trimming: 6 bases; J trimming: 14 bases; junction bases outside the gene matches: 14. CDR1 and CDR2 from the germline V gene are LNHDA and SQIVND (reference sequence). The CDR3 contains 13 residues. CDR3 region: CASSTKQGGGGFF. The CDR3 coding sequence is TGTGCCAGTAGCACGAAACAGGGGGGCGGAGGATTCTTT.

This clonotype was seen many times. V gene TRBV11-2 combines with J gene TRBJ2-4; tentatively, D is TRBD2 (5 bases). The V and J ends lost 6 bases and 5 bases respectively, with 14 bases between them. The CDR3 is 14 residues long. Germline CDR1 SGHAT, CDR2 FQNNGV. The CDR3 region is CASRLTGSQNIQYF. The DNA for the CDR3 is TGTGCCAGCAGACTTACGGGGAGCCAAAACATTCAGTACTTC. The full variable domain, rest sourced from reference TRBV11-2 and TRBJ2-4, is EAGVAQSPRYKIIEKRQSVAFWCNPISGHATLYWYQQILGQGPKLLIQFQNNGVVDDSQLPKDRFSAERLKGVDSTLKIQPAKLEDSAVYLCASRLTGSQNIQYFGAGTRLSVL.

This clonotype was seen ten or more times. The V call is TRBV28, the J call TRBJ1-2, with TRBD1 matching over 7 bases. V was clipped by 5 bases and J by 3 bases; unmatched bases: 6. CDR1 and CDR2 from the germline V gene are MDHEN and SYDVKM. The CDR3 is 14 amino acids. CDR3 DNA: TGTGCCAGCAGTATAAGGGGGACAGACTATGGCTACACCTTC. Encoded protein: CASSIRGTDYGYTF.

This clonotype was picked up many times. In nucleotides, the CDR3 is TGTGCCAGCGGCAGGGACTATGGCGCAGATACGCAGTATTTT. Its translation: CASGRDYGADTQYF. The chain couples TRBV12-3 or TRBV12-4 to TRBJ2-3, with TRBD2 identical over 7 bases. Trimming at V came to 8 bases and at J to 4 bases, leaving 9 bases not matched to a gene. The CDR3 runs 14 residues.

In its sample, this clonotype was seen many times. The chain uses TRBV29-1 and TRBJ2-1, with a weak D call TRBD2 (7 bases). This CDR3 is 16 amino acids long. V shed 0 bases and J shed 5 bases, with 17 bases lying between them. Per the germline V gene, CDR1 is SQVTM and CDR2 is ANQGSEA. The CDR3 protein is CSVEDLGRGGHNEQFF. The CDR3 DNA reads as TGCAGCGTTGAAGATCTAGGCAGGGGAGGGCACAATGAGCAGTTCTTC.

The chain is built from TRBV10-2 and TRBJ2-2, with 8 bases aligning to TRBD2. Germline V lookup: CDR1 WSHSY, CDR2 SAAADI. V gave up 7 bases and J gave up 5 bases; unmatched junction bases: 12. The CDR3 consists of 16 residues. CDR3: CASMLGLAGGTGELFF. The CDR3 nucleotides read TGCGCCAGCATGCTTGGCCTTGCGGGAGGAACCGGGGAGCTGTTTTTT.

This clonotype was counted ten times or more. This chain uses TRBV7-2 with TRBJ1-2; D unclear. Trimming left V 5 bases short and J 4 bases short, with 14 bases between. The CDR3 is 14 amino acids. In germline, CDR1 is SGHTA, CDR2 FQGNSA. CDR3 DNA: TGTGCCAGCAGCCGTATTAAGGGTAGCTATGGCTACACCTTC. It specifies CASSRIKGSYGYTF.

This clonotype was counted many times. The CDR3 coding sequence is TGTGCCACCAGCAGAGATTGGGAGGACCCTGGGATCACCTTC. Translating gives CATSRDWEDPGITF. This sequence joins TRBV15 and TRBJ1-2; D uncertain. The V end lost 0 bases, the J end lost 13 bases, and 18 bases lay between the germline ends. The CDR3 extends over 14 amino acids. Germline CDR1 is LNHNV and CDR2 is YYDKDF (reference sequence).

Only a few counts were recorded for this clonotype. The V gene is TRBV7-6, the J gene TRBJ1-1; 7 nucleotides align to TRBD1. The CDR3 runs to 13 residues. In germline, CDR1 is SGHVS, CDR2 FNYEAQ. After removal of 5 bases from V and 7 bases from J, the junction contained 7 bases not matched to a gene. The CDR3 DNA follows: TGTGCCAGCAGCGCGACAGGGAGTGTTGAAGCTTTCTTT. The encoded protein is CASSATGSVEAFF.

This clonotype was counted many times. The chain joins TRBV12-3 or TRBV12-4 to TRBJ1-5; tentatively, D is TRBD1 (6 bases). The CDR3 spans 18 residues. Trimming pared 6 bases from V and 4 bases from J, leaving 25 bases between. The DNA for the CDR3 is TGTGCCAGCAGCCTAACCAACCGGGGACACCGTCATAATCAGCCCCAGCATTTT. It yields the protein CASSLTNRGHRHNQPQHF.

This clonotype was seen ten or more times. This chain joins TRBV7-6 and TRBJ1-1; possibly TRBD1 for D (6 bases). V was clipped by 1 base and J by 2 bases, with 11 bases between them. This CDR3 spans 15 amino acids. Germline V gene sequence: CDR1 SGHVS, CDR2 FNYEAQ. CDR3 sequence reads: CASSLDFRGNTEAFF. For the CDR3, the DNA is TGTGCCAGCAGCTTAGATTTCAGGGGAAACACTGAAGCTTTCTTT.

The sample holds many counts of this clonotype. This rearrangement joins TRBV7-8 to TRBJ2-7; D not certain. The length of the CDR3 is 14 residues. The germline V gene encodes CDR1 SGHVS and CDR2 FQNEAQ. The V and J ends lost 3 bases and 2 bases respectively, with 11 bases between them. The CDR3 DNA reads TGTGCCAGCAGCTTTGGTGGTAGTACCTACGAGCAGTACTTC. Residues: CASSFGGSTYEQYF.

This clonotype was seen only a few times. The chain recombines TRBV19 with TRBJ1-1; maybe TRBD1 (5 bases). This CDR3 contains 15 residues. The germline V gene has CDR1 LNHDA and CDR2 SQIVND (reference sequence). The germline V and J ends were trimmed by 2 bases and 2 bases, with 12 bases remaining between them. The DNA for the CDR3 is TGTGCCAGTAGTATATCTGGAGGGGTTAACACTGAAGCTTTCTTT. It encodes CASSISGGVNTEAFF.

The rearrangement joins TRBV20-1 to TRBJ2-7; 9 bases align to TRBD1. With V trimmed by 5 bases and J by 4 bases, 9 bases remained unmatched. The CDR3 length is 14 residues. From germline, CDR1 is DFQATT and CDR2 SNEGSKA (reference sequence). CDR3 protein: CSAYLTGGGYEQYF. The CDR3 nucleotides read TGCAGTGCTTACCTGACAGGGGGGGGGTACGAGCAGTACTTC.

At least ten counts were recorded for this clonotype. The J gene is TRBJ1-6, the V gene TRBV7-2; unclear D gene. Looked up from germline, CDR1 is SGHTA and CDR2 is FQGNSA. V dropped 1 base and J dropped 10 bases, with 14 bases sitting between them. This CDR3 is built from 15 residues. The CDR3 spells CASSLVGRRESPLHF. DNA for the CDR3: TGTGCCAGCAGCTTAGTCGGCAGGCGGGAATCACCCCTCCACTTT.